The clone carrying this TCR beta chain was observed a single time. This sample was included in a study of technical replicates of blood from several donors. Trimming took off 5 bases at V and 1 base at J, with 8 bases between the two ends. The CDR3 is made up of 13 amino acids. From germline, CDR1 is KGHSH and CDR2 LQKENI. TCRdb's copy holds only in-frame clones and misses some; the assay was immunoSEQ multiplex PCR. The sample lists over 75,000 clones; approximately 96% were seen once. The TCR comes from a human donor in good health. This sequence joins TRBV18 and TRBJ2-5; TRBD2 is a possible D gene (6 bases). The material sequenced was T cells isolated from PBMCs. CDR3 coding DNA: TGTGCCAGCTCAGGGGAGGTCCAAGAGACCCAGTACTTC. Its translation is CASSGEVQETQYF.